This T cell receptor beta chain originates from a study of CD8+CD57+ T cells in acquired aplastic anemia. About the research overall: DNA from sorted CD4+ and CD8+ cells averaged around 3.5 ug.

Study-wide results and limits: Patients and controls shared 25 to 35 CD8+ CDR3 sequences, highly expressed in patients.

It was patients with CD8+CD57+ cell expansion by flow cytometry who were chosen for sequencing. Notes on this clonotype: Its antigen is not identified. At one boundary the junction diverges from the germline segment, which might be a read error.

Profiling that covered TCR beta VDJ and CDR3 relied on genomic DNA as its template. Using its own MiXCR run on the reads, TCRdb lists one record per CDR3 protein. This sample has approximately 190,000 distinct CDR3 sequences, with roughly half found just once. This CDR3 comprises 15 residues. Germline V gives CDR1 SGDLS, CDR2 YYNGEE. The sample taken for sequencing was sorted CD4+, CD8+, or CD8+CD57+ T cells (not recorded which) from PBMCs. The J gene is TRBJ2-2, the V gene TRBV9, with D possibly being TRBD1 or TRBD2 (6 bases each). The clonotype originates from a human donor with aplastic anemia. CDR3 DNA: TGTGCCAGCGGCGTTCAGGGGATTAACACCGGGGGGCTGTTTTTT. This gives the protein CASGVQGINTGGLFF.